These 30 T cell receptor beta chains were sequenced from one sample in a study of T cell changes during pregnancy in multiple sclerosis. Sequencing used immunoSEQ multiplex PCR; TCRdb keeps in-frame clones, though not all of them. The sample shows 70,000 to 95,000 clones, approximately 92% of them seen only once. The sample was peripheral blood, taken in the second trimester of pregnancy. The receptors were gathered from a female donor in good health, enrolled as a control in a pregnancy study.

This sequence joins TRBV7-2 and TRBJ2-2; TRBD1 might be the D (5 bases). This CDR3 has 16 residues. The germline V gene encodes CDR1 SGHTA and CDR2 FQGNSA. Trimming stripped 1 base from V and 5 bases from J, with 14 bases between. The CDR3 bases are TGTGCCAGCAGCTTAGGACAGACCTCACGTACCGGGGAGCTGTTTTTT. Translating it yields CASSLGQTSRTGELFF.

The chain recombines TRBV11-3 with TRBJ2-6; tentative D call: TRBD1 (6 bases). The CDR3 spans 16 residues. From germline, CDR1 is SGHNT and CDR2 YENEEA. Trimming shortened V by 5 bases and J by 0 bases, and 11 bases separated the two germline ends. The CDR3 loop is CASSNRQDSGANVLTF. In DNA form, the CDR3 reads TGTGCCAGCAGCAACCGACAGGACTCTGGGGCCAACGTCCTGACTTTC.

This clone was found once. The genes are TRBV4-3 and TRBJ1-5, with 7 bases lining up with TRBD1. From germline, CDR1 is LGHNA and CDR2 YSLEER. CDR3 size: 15 residues. Unmatched junction bases numbered 6, after V lost 4 bases and J lost 3 bases. The CDR3 loop reads CASSLWTGSNQPQHF. CDR3 bases: TGCGCCAGCAGCCTTTGGACAGGCTCCAATCAGCCCCAGCATTTT.

The chain has TRBV28 and TRBJ2-3; possibly TRBD1 for D (5 bases). The CDR3 is 12 residues long. Looked up from germline, CDR1 is MDHEN and CDR2 is SYDVKM. Trimming took 8 bases from V and 1 from J, leaving 7 bases between them. CDR3 loop: CASVRGTDTQYF. In nucleotides, the CDR3 is TGTGCCAGCGTCAGGGGCACAGATACGCAGTATTTT.

The chain has TRBV6-6 and TRBJ2-7, with D tentatively TRBD1 (8 bases). The CDR3 sequence is 16 residues long. With 6 bases removed from V and 0 bases from J, the gap between germline ends came to 18 bases. Germline V gene lookup returns CDR1 MNHNY and CDR2 SVGAGI (reference sequence). The CDR3 protein is CASRRETGASSYEQYF. The CDR3, as DNA: TGTGCCAGCAGGCGGGAGACAGGGGCTAGCTCCTACGAGCAGTACTTC.

The gene calls are TRBV6-6 and TRBJ1-5; possibly TRBD1 for D (5 bases). The CDR3 loop spans 16 amino acids. In germline, CDR1 is MNHNY, CDR2 SVGAGI (reference sequence). The V end was cut by 7 bases, the J end by 1 base, with 17 bases between. CDR3 residues: CASTPTGGGSNQPQHF. The CDR3 coding sequence is TGTGCCAGCACCCCCACCGGGGGTGGGAGCAATCAGCCCCAGCATTTT.

This clone was seen a few times. V usage is TRBV19 and J usage is TRBJ1-1; D is perhaps TRBD1 (6 bases). The length of the CDR3 is 15 residues. From germline, CDR1 is LNHDA and CDR2 SQIVND (reference sequence). V lost 3 bases to trimming and J lost 0 bases, with 11 bases between them. In DNA, the CDR3 is TGTGCCAGTAGTATTACGGACAGCATGAACACTGAAGCTTTCTTT. Translation: CASSITDSMNTEAFF.

The chain couples TRBV4-1 to TRBJ1-5, with TRBD1 matching over 8 bases. The germline CDR1 and CDR2 sequences are MGHRA and YSYEKL. After removal of 4 bases from V and 4 bases from J, the junction contained 3 bases not matched to a gene. The CDR3 has 14 amino acids. The CDR3 spells CASSPWTGNQPQHF. In DNA form, the CDR3 reads TGCGCCAGCAGCCCCTGGACAGGGAATCAGCCCCAGCATTTT.

V gene TRBV16 combines with J gene TRBJ1-2; no firm D call. CDR3 length: 14 residues. The germline V and J ends were trimmed by 1 base and 1 base, with 7 bases remaining between them. Looked up from germline, CDR1 is KGHSY and CDR2 is FQNENV. The CDR3, as DNA: TGTGCCAGCAGCCAATGGAGGGATAACTATGGCTACACCTTC. Amino acid sequence: CASSQWRDNYGYTF.

The V gene is TRBV5-1, the J gene TRBJ1-1; TRBD1 might be the D (6 bases). Germline values: CDR1 SGHRS, CDR2 YFSETQ. This CDR3 spans 17 amino acids. Trimming left V 2 bases short and J 5 bases short, with 22 bases between. The CDR3 sequence is CASSFGTRGSLGTEAFF. The DNA for the CDR3 is TGCGCCAGCAGCTTTGGGACAAGGGGCAGTTTGGGGACTGAAGCTTTCTTT.

This chain links TRBV5-4 with TRBJ1-1; no definite D call. CDR1 and CDR2 from the germline V gene are SGHNT and YYREEE (reference sequence). This CDR3 is built from 13 residues. Trimming shortened V by 4 bases and J by 5 bases, and 12 bases separated the two germline ends. The CDR3, as DNA: TGTGCCAGCAGCCTACGACAAGAGACTGAAGCTTTCTTT. It specifies CASSLRQETEAFF.

This rearrangement joins TRBV18 to TRBJ1-1; TRBD1 matches 9 bases. Germline CDR1 reads KGHSH; CDR2 reads LQKENI. The CDR3 sequence is 16 residues long. V trimming: 2 bases; J trimming: 7 bases; junction bases outside the gene matches: 11. The CDR3: CASSPKGTGMGFEAFF. CDR3 in DNA: TGTGCCAGCTCACCAAAAGGGACAGGGATGGGGTTTGAAGCTTTCTTT.

J is TRBJ2-7 and V is TRBV6-5; 9 nucleotides align to TRBD1. The CDR3 totals 15 residues. CDR1 is MNHEY, CDR2 SVGAGI, per germline. V shed 4 bases, J shed 4 bases, and the junction held 8 bases outside the gene matches. The CDR3 DNA is TGTGCCAGCAGTTCGTACGGGGACAGGGCGTACGAGCAGTACTTC. Its translation: CASSSYGDRAYEQYF.

This clone was seen a handful of times. The same CDR3 can be traced to other DNA sequences in this sample. This rearrangement joins TRBV4-3 to TRBJ2-3; TRBD1 matches 9 bases. Germline V CDR1 and CDR2: LGHNA, YSLEER. The CDR3 loop spans 15 amino acids. Trimming at V came to 0 bases and at J to 6 bases, leaving 4 bases not matched to a gene. CDR3 bases: TGCGCCAGCAGCCAAGAGAGGACAGGGGCGGATACGCAGTATTTT. This encodes CASSQERTGADTQYF.

This clone was seen only once. The chain couples TRBV6-5 to TRBJ2-2; TRBD1 is a possible D gene (6 bases). The CDR3 sequence is 15 residues long. V was clipped by 6 bases and J by 3 bases, with 14 bases between them. Germline V lookup: CDR1 MNHEY, CDR2 SVGAGI. The CDR3 loop is CASSPDRRDTGELFF. The DNA for the CDR3 is TGTGCCAGCAGCCCCGACAGGCGTGACACCGGGGAGCTGTTTTTT.

A single count supports this clone. The chain joins TRBV4-3 to TRBJ2-2; 8 bases align to TRBD1. The V and J ends lost 1 base and 4 bases, in that order; junction bases with no gene match: 8. CDR3 length: 17 amino acids. The germline CDR1 and CDR2 sequences are LGHNA and YSLEER. CDR3 coding DNA: TGCGCCAGCAGCCAAGTTGGTAGACAGGGGAGCACCGGGGAGCTGTTTTTT. This encodes CASSQVGRQGSTGELFF.

The chain couples TRBV2 to TRBJ2-5; 11 bases are shared with TRBD2. Germline V CDR1 and CDR2: SNHLY, FYNNEI. V gave up 5 bases and J gave up 5 bases; unmatched junction bases: 4. This CDR3 comprises 14 residues. CDR3 region: CASSLAGGWETQYF. Written as DNA, the CDR3 is TGTGCCAGCAGTCTAGCGGGGGGTTGGGAGACCCAGTACTTC.

The chain employs TRBV5-1 and TRBJ2-1; the match to TRBD2 covers 7 bases. CDR1 SGHRS and CDR2 YFSETQ come from the germline V gene. The CDR3 has 16 residues. With 5 bases clipped from V and 0 bases from J, the junction kept 8 bases outside the gene matches. CDR3: CASSPGGSSSYNEQFF. The CDR3 coding sequence is TGCGCCAGCAGTCCCGGGGGGTCAAGCTCCTACAATGAGCAGTTCTTC.

The chain uses TRBV5-1 and TRBJ2-7, with D perhaps matching TRBD2 (5 bases). V lost 0 bases and J lost 13, with 14 bases in between. Germline V gene lookup returns CDR1 SGHRS and CDR2 YFSETQ. The length of the CDR3 is 12 residues. The CDR3 region is CASSLAEGSSYF. The CDR3 bases are TGCGCCAGCAGCTTGGCCGAGGGCAGTTCCTACTTC.

V gene TRBV5-4 combines with J gene TRBJ2-7, with 10 nucleotides matching TRBD1. Trimming at V came to 4 bases and at J to 5 bases, leaving 12 bases not matched to a gene. The germline CDR1 and CDR2 sequences are SGHNT and YYREEE (reference sequence). The CDR3 runs 16 residues. As DNA, the CDR3 is TGTGCCAGCAGCATGGACTGGGGACAGGGGAGAGACGAGCAGTACTTC. Protein: CASSMDWGQGRDEQYF.

This clone came up once. The gene calls are TRBV29-1 and TRBJ2-3, with D possibly matching TRBD1 (6 bases). The CDR3 loop spans 14 amino acids. CDR1 and CDR2 from the germline V gene are SQVTM and ANQGSEA. The V end was cut by 6 bases, the J end by 1 base, with 14 bases between. The CDR3 region is CSVHGGRGTDTQYF. The CDR3 coding sequence is TGCAGCGTACATGGGGGCAGGGGCACAGATACGCAGTATTTT.

This chain links TRBV7-3 with TRBJ2-3, with 11 nucleotides matching TRBD1. Germline values: CDR1 SGHTA, CDR2 FQGTGA. This CDR3 is built from 15 residues. V dropped 6 bases and J dropped 5; count of bases not matched to a gene: 7. The CDR3 sequence: CASSRTGGAGDTQYF. The CDR3 bases are TGTGCCAGCAGTCGGACAGGGGGCGCGGGAGATACGCAGTATTTT.

CDR3 sequence (DNA): TGTGCCAGTAACCGGGACAGTCCACTAGAAGCTTTCTTT. Translating it yields CASNRDSPLEAFF. The V and J genes are TRBV19 and TRBJ1-1, with 7 bases identical to TRBD1. The junction had 10 bases not matched to a gene; V was cut back by 7 bases and J by 8 bases. CDR1 LNHDA and CDR2 SQIVND come from the germline V gene (reference sequence). The CDR3 spans 13 residues.

This chain uses TRBV7-2 with TRBJ2-1; the D gene is possibly TRBD1 (5 bases). Between the trimmed V and J ends, which lost 5 bases and 12 bases, there was a span of 17 bases. Germline V gives CDR1 SGHTA, CDR2 FQGNSA. The CDR3 has 13 residues. CDR3 region: CASSALGRGVQFF. The CDR3 bases are TGTGCCAGCAGCGCTCTAGGAAGGGGTGTGCAGTTCTTC.

The V and J genes are TRBV2 and TRBJ2-1, with TRBD2 as a possible D gene (6 bases). Trimming removed 3 bases at V and 9 bases at J, with 12 bases between. This CDR3 spans 13 amino acids. Germline V gene lookup returns CDR1 SNHLY and CDR2 FYNNEI. The CDR3 coding sequence is TGTGCCAGCAGTGAGGGAGGAGGCGGTGAGCAGTTCTTC. It encodes CASSEGGGGEQFF.

This clone occurred once. The rearrangement uses TRBV2 and TRBJ2-3; weak D call: TRBD1 (6 bases). V was pared by 1 base and J by 1 base, with 15 bases between. Germline CDR1 reads SNHLY; CDR2 reads FYNNEI. The CDR3 loop spans 17 amino acids. In DNA form, the CDR3 reads TGTGCCAGCAGTGAAGAGGATCCAGGGGCGGGCACAGATACGCAGTATTTT. Protein: CASSEEDPGAGTDTQYF.

This chain connects TRBV7-9 to TRBJ1-2; D not certain. V was cut by 5 bases and J by 2 bases, with 12 bases left in between. This CDR3 comprises 14 residues. Looked up from germline, CDR1 is SEHNR and CDR2 is FQNEAQ (reference sequence). Here the CDR3 reads CASSDNQKNYGYTF. CDR3 bases: TGTGCCAGCAGCGACAATCAGAAAAACTATGGCTACACCTTC.

The chain combines TRBV6-5 with TRBJ1-5, with a weak D call TRBD1 (6 bases). The V end was cut by 6 bases, the J end by 3 bases, with 12 bases between. Germline CDR1 and CDR2: MNHEY and SVGAGI. This CDR3 region has 14 residues. In DNA, the CDR3 is TGTGCCAGCAGCTTTCAGGGGCCCAATCAGCCCCAGCATTTT. Protein sequence: CASSFQGPNQPQHF.

The chain recombines TRBV19 with TRBJ1-2; D possibly corresponds to TRBD1 (6 bases). Germline V gene data show CDR1 as LNHDA and CDR2 as SQIVND (reference sequence). Trimming took 5 bases from V and 7 from J, leaving 20 bases between them. The CDR3 contains 15 residues. Here the CDR3 DNA reads TGTGCCAGTAGTCACGGATCAGGGGTAAAGGTTGGCTACACCTTC. This encodes CASSHGSGVKVGYTF.

The genes are TRBV6-5 and TRBJ2-3; 7 bases are a match to TRBD1. The trim removed 7 bases at V and 1 base at J, leaving 2 bases unmatched. This CDR3 is built from 13 residues. CDR1 is MNHEY and CDR2 is SVGAGI in the germline V gene. The CDR3 DNA follows: TGTGCCAGCACAAGGGGGCGCACAGATACGCAGTATTTT. Translation gives CASTRGRTDTQYF.